The clone carrying this TCR beta chain was seen a handful of times. The germline V gene has CDR1 SNHLY and CDR2 FYNNEI. The V and J ends lost 6 bases and 2 bases, in that order; junction bases with no gene match: 2. There are 14 residues in the CDR3. HIV-negative, healthy adults without recent acute infections or vaccinations were the donors. These data originate in a study of shared clonotypes between healthy human individuals. The overall study: CD4 naive cells filled three plates per donor, CD4 memory three, CD8 naive two and CD8 memory one.

Deep-level assay runs were performed. Authors' processing steps: Filtering was not the same, since immunoSEQ gave junction-only sequences without quality scores. TCRdb's copy holds only in-frame clones and misses some; the assay was immunoSEQ multiplex PCR. V and J calls and clone size follow that table, whereas D and trimming were derived from the DNA. The sample lists over a million clones; 75% to 80% were seen once. The chain links TRBV2 to TRBJ1-3; 9 nucleotides align to TRBD1. This clonotype originated in a man aged 18-30 years in good health. Some clones in this sample may be carry-over from other donors' samples. Sequenced sample: memory CD4+ T cells from PBMCs. As for subset: CD45RA-negative fraction. The CDR3 sequence is CASRGTGPGNTIYF. The CDR3 coding sequence is TGTGCCAGCAGGGGGACAGGGCCTGGAAACACCATATATTTT.